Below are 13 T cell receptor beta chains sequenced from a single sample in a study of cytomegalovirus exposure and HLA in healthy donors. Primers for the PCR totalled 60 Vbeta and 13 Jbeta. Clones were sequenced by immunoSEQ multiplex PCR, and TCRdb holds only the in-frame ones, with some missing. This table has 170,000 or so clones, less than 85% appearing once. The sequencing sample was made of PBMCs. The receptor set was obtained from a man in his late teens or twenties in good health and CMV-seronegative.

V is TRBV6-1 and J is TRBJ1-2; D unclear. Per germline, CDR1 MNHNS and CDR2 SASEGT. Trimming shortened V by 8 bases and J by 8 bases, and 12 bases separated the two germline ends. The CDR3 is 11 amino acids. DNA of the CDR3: TGTGCCAGCCAAAGTCCGGGGGGCTACACCTTC. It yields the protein CASQSPGGYTF.

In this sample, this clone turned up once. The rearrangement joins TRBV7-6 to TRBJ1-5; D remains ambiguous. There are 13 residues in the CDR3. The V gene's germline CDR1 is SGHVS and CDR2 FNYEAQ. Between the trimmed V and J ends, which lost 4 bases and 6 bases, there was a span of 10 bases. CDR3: CASSSTRLQPQHF. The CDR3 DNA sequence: TGTGCCAGCAGCTCAACCCGACTTCAGCCCCAGCATTTT.

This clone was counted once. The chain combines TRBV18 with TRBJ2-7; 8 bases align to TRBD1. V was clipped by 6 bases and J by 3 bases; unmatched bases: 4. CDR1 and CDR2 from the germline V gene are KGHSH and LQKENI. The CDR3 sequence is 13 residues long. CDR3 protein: CASSQDRGYEQYF. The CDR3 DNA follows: TGTGCCAGCTCTCAAGACAGGGGCTACGAGCAGTACTTC.

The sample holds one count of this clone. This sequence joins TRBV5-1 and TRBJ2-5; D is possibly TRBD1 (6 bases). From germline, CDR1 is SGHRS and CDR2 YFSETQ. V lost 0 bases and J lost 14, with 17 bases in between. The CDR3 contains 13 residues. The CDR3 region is CASSLVGWDNRYF. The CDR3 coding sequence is TGCGCCAGCAGCTTGGTTGGGTGGGACAACCGATACTTC.

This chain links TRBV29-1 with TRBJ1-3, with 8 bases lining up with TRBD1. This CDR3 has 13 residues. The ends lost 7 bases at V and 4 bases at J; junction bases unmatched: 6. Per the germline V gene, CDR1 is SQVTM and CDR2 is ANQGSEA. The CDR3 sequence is CSGTGGPGNTIYF. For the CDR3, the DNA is TGCAGCGGTACAGGGGGTCCCGGAAACACCATATATTTT.

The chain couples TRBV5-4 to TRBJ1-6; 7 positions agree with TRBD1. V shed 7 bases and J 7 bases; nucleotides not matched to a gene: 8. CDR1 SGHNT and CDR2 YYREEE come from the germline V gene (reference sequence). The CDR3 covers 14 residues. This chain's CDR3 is CASRSRDRNSPLHF. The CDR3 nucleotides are TGTGCCAGCCGGTCCCGGGACAGAAATTCACCCCTCCACTTT.

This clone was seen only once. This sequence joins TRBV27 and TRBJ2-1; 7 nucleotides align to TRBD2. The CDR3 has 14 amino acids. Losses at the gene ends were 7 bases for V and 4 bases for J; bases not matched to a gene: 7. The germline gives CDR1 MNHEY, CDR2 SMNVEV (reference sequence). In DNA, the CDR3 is TGTGCCAGCACCCTCAGCGGGGCTTACAATGAGCAGTTCTTC. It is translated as CASTLSGAYNEQFF.

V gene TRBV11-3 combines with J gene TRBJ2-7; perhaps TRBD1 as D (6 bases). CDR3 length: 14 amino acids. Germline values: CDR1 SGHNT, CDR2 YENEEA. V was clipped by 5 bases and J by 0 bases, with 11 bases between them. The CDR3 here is CASSLTGNSYEQYF. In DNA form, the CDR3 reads TGTGCCAGCAGCCTTACAGGGAACTCCTACGAGCAGTACTTC.

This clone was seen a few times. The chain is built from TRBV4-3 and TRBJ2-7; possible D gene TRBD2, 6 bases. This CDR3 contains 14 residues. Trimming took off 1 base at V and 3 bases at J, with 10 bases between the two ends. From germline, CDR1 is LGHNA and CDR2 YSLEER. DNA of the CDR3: TGCGCCAGCAGCCAAGCCCAGGGAGGCTACGAGCAGTACTTC. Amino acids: CASSQAQGGYEQYF.

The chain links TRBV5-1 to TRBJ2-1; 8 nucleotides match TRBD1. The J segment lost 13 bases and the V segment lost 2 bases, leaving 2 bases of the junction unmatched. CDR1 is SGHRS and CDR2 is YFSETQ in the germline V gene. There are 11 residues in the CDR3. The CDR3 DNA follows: TGCGCCAGCAGCTTCGACAGGGGACAGTTCTTC. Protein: CASSFDRGQFF.

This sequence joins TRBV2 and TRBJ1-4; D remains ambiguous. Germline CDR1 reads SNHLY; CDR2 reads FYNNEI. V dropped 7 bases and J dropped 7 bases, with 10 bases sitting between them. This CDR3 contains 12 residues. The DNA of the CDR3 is TGTGCCAGCACCCTATCAGGTGAAAAACTGTTTTTT. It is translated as CASTLSGEKLFF.

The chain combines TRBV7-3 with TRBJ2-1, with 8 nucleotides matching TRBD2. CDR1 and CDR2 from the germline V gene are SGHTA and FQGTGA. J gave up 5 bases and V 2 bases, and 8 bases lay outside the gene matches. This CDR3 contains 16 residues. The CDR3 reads CASSLVEREIDNEQFF. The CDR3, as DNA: TGTGCCAGCAGCTTAGTAGAGCGGGAGATTGACAATGAGCAGTTCTTC.

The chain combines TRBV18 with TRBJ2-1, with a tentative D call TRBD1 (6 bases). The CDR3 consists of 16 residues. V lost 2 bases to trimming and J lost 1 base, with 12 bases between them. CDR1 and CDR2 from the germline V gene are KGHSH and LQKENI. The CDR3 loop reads CASSPRQEFSYNEQFF. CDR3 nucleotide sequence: TGTGCCAGCTCACCAAGACAGGAGTTTTCCTACAATGAGCAGTTCTTC.